The 8 T cell receptor beta chains below were found in one sample sequenced in a study of T cells after yellow fever vaccination. TCRdb re-derived calls from the 5' RACE reads in MiXCR, one entry per CDR3 protein. This repertoire shows over 130,000 distinct CDR3 sequences, 6.5% to 8.5% found once; its top ten account for less than 0.85%. Specimen: CD4+ T cells sorted from PBMCs, collected 5 days after the yellow fever booster vaccination. Source of these receptors: a man younger than 45 who received the YFV17D yellow fever vaccine.

This clonotype was detected ten times or more. The V gene is TRBV5-1, the J gene TRBJ2-7; the match to TRBD1 covers 10 bases. CDR3 length: 16 residues. The V and J ends lost 0 bases and 5 bases, in that order; junction bases with no gene match: 8. CDR1 and CDR2 (germline): SGHRS, YFSETQ. The DNA of the CDR3 is TGCGCCAGCAGCTTGGCGACAGGGGGCATAAGAGACGAGCAGTACTTC. It specifies CASSLATGGIRDEQYF.

This clonotype was detected ten times or more. The chain couples TRBV20-1 to TRBJ2-3, with D unclear. Germline CDR1 DFQATT, CDR2 SNEGSKA (reference sequence). V was cut by 7 bases and J by 2 bases, with 10 bases left in between. The CDR3 has 12 amino acids. CDR3 residues: CSGEAYTDTQYF. The CDR3 DNA reads TGCAGTGGAGAGGCCTACACAGATACGCAGTATTTT.

A few counts support this clonotype. The genes are TRBV7-2 and TRBJ1-2; unclear D gene. The CDR3 extends over 14 amino acids. CDR1 and CDR2 from the germline V gene are SGHTA and FQGNSA. Between the trimmed V and J ends, which lost 5 bases and 7 bases, there was a span of 17 bases. CDR3 DNA: TGTGCCAGCAGCCCCCGGGTCCTCGAGGGTGGCTACACCTTC. This translates into CASSPRVLEGGYTF. The entire variable domain, with the rest obtained from reference TRBV7-2 and TRBJ1-2, is as follows: GAGVSQSPSNKVTEKGKDVELRCDPISGHTALYWYRQSLGQGLEFLIYFQGNSAPDKSGLPSDRFSAERTGGSVSTLTIQRTQQEDSAVYLCASSPRVLEGGYTFGSGTRLTVV.

This clonotype has a count of ten or more. The V call is TRBV27, the J call TRBJ2-5; TRBD2 agrees at 9 bases. The CDR3 consists of 16 residues. Germline CDR1 reads MNHEY; CDR2 reads SMNVEV (reference sequence). J lost 4 bases, V lost 2 bases, and 8 bases had no gene match. This CDR3 is CASSLGGSGSGETQYF. The CDR3 region has the DNA TGTGCCAGCAGTTTAGGGGGTAGCGGGAGCGGAGAGACCCAGTACTTC.

This clonotype appeared a few times. The chain has TRBV7-2 and TRBJ2-2, with TRBD2 matching 8 bases. This CDR3 comprises 15 residues. Trimming cost V 1 base and J 3 bases; bases outside gene matches: 1. In germline, CDR1 is SGHTA, CDR2 FQGNSA. This CDR3 is CASSLGLAYTGELFF. DNA of the CDR3: TGTGCCAGCAGCTTAGGACTAGCGTACACCGGGGAGCTGTTTTTT.

This clonotype was recorded many times. The gene calls are TRBV3-1 and TRBJ2-1; TRBD2 agrees at 11 bases. CDR1 is LGHDT, CDR2 YNNKEL, per germline (reference sequence). The CDR3 spans 18 residues. Trimming cost V 0 bases and J 9 bases; bases outside gene matches: 13. The CDR3, as DNA: TGTGCCAGCAGCCAAGATTGGTTAACTAGCGGGAGATTCGGTGAGCAGTTCTTC. Translated: CASSQDWLTSGRFGEQFF.

This clonotype was counted at least ten times. The chain recombines TRBV14 with TRBJ2-1; D remains ambiguous. Looked up from germline, CDR1 is SGHDN and CDR2 is FVKESK. This CDR3 contains 13 residues. The germline V and J ends were trimmed by 4 bases and 11 bases, with 15 bases remaining between them. The CDR3 region is CASSPDKPDQQFF. The CDR3 nucleotides read TGTGCCAGCAGCCCTGACAAGCCGGACCAGCAGTTCTTC.

This clonotype was counted at least ten times. The CDR3 is CASRTSGNYEQYF. The CDR3 DNA is TGTGCCAGCAGGACTAGCGGCAACTACGAGCAGTACTTC. The genes are TRBV27 and TRBJ2-7; the match to TRBD2 covers 9 bases. CDR1 is MNHEY, CDR2 SMNVEV, per germline (reference sequence). CDR3 length: 13 residues. Trimming took 6 bases from V and 3 from J; bases not matched to a gene: 3.